This TCR beta chain stems from a study of beta chain features in type 1 diabetes. Study observations and caveats: In the patient group, naive, central memory and Treg TCRB repertoires seemed more alike than in the healthy donor group. Type 1 diabetes patients showed a moderate but significant shortening of TCRB CDR3s in all four CD4+ subsets.

This clone was observed a handful of times. The antigen remains undetermined. Sorted cells reached over 95% purity in every population. cDNA synthesis used the whole RNA isolate, giving expressed TCRB sequences. Clones were sequenced by immunoSEQ multiplex PCR, and TCRdb holds only the in-frame ones, with some missing. The repertoire includes some 150,000 clones, about 13% of them detected once, and 1% to 1.5% sits in the top ten. V shed 6 bases and J shed 2 bases, with 8 bases lying between them. The CDR3 runs 13 residues. Germline CDR1 MNHNS, CDR2 SASEGT. This TCR was recovered from a man younger than 35 with type 1 diabetes. Sequencing was done on a sample of central memory CD4+ T cells from blood. This rearrangement joins TRBV6-1 to TRBJ1-5; D ambiguous. The CDR3 nucleotides are TGTGCCAGCAGGTTTACGGGCAATCAGCCCCAGCATTTT. This gives the protein CASRFTGNQPQHF.